Shown below are 26 T cell receptor beta chains from a single sample sequenced in a study of shared clonotypes between healthy human individuals (dated by TCRdb to the early 2020s). Receptors were amplified or captured by the immunoSEQ multiplex PCR assay. This is the immuneACCESS table as TCRdb keeps it, with only in-frame sequences that have V and J called. A part of the clones is gone; compared with another copy, unresolved V genes explain less than half, and the rest is unexplained. The sample table contains 780,000 or so clones; only one count was recorded for roughly two thirds of them. Around 1.7% of the sample belongs to the ten largest clones. Sequencing was done on a sample of memory CD4+ T cells sorted from blood. The cell subset or site label corresponds to: CD45RA-negative fraction. These receptor sequences come from a woman younger than 45 in good health.

The chain uses TRBV6-1 and TRBJ2-1; 14 positions match TRBD2. This CDR3 contains 14 residues. CDR1 is MNHNS and CDR2 is SASEGT in the germline V gene. V dropped 6 bases and J dropped 8; count of bases not matched to a gene: 3. CDR3 nucleotides: TGTGCCAGCAGGGGACTAGCGGGAGACTATGAGCAGTTCTTC. Encoded protein: CASRGLAGDYEQFF.

This clone was detected only a few times. The chain uses TRBV28 and TRBJ1-2, with D perhaps TRBD1 (6 bases). V was shortened by 8 bases and J by 8 bases, with 15 bases between the two germline ends. Germline V lookup: CDR1 MDHEN, CDR2 SYDVKM. The CDR3 is 12 amino acids. CDR3 in amino acids: CASQGSLEGYTF. DNA of the CDR3: TGTGCCAGCCAGGGGTCCCTGGAAGGCTACACCTTC.

The chain has TRBV7-8 and TRBJ2-1, with D possibly matching TRBD2 (5 bases). This CDR3 contains 15 residues. V shed 4 bases and J shed 4 bases, with 14 bases lying between them. Germline V lookup: CDR1 SGHVS, CDR2 FQNEAQ. The CDR3 DNA reads TGTGCCAGCAGCTGGTCCGGCGGGCTATACAATGAGCAGTTCTTC. Amino acid sequence: CASSWSGGLYNEQFF.

J is TRBJ2-7 and V is TRBV6-5; weak D call: TRBD1 (6 bases). This CDR3 contains 13 residues. Germline V gives CDR1 MNHEY, CDR2 SVGAGI. The germline V and J ends were trimmed by 5 bases and 6 bases, with 14 bases remaining between them. The CDR3 DNA reads as TGTGCCAGCAGTCAACGGACAGTCGGCGAGCAGTACTTC. It encodes CASSQRTVGEQYF.

This chain uses TRBV4-2 with TRBJ2-7; possibly TRBD2 for D (6 bases). There are 15 residues in the CDR3. The V gene's germline CDR1 is LGHNA and CDR2 YNFKEQ. Trimming shortened V by 0 bases and J by 0 bases, and 9 bases separated the two germline ends. CDR3 sequence (DNA): TGTGCCAGCAGCCAAGAAGCGGGCTTCTCCTACGAGCAGTACTTC. Translated: CASSQEAGFSYEQYF.

The genes are TRBV6-5 and TRBJ1-4; no clear D gene. Germline CDR1 MNHEY, CDR2 SVGAGI. The V end was cut by 2 bases, the J end by 1 base, with 5 bases between. The CDR3 totals 14 residues. The CDR3 region is CASSYAGTNEKLFF. CDR3 bases: TGTGCCAGCAGTTACGCCGGAACTAATGAAAAACTGTTTTTT.

The chain links TRBV7-3 to TRBJ2-2; D possibly corresponds to TRBD1 (6 bases). The CDR3 runs to 14 residues. CDR1 is SGHTA, CDR2 FQGTGA, per germline. V was trimmed by 0 bases and J by 6 bases, leaving 8 bases between them. CDR3 amino acids: CASSLTWGPGELFF. Here the CDR3 DNA reads TGTGCCAGCAGCTTAACGTGGGGGCCCGGGGAGCTGTTTTTT.

About this clone itself: The same CDR3 also results from other DNA sequences found in this sample. The chain is built from TRBV5-6 and TRBJ1-2; 7 nucleotides match TRBD1. J lost 4 bases, V lost 2 bases, and 5 bases had no gene match. This CDR3 has 14 residues. Germline V lookup: CDR1 SGHDT, CDR2 YYEEEE. The CDR3 sequence: CASSFRQGVYGYTF. In DNA form, the CDR3 reads TGTGCCAGCAGCTTCCGCCAGGGGGTCTATGGCTACACCTTC.

The sample holds a few counts of this clone. This chain uses TRBV6-5 with TRBJ1-2, with D possibly being TRBD1 (5 bases). CDR1 and CDR2 (germline): MNHEY, SVGAGI. V was pared by 6 bases and J by 5 bases, with 16 bases between. This CDR3 is built from 14 residues. The CDR3 DNA reads TGTGCCAGCAGGGCTACCGGGACGGATTATGGCTACACCTTC. Its protein is CASRATGTDYGYTF.

The chain couples TRBV5-5 to TRBJ2-2; D remains ambiguous. CDR1 is SGHKS and CDR2 is YYEKEE in the germline V gene (reference sequence). Trimming cost V 1 base and J 2 bases, with 6 bases left between them. The CDR3 is made up of 14 amino acids. This CDR3 reads CASSLTDNTGELFF. CDR3 bases: TGTGCCAGCAGCTTGACGGATAACACCGGGGAGCTGTTTTTT.

This chain links TRBV27 with TRBJ2-3; D is unclear. CDR3 length: 13 amino acids. Germline CDR1 is MNHEY and CDR2 is SMNVEV (reference sequence). The germline V and J ends were trimmed by 0 bases and 3 bases, with 4 bases remaining between them. CDR3 region: CASSLSKTDTQYF. CDR3 sequence (DNA): TGTGCCAGCAGTTTATCGAAGACAGATACGCAGTATTTT.

This clone was seen more than once but under ten times. The chain employs TRBV2 and TRBJ2-7; D perhaps matches TRBD2 (5 bases). The CDR3 sequence is 14 residues long. Trimming removed 6 bases at V and 2 bases at J, with 14 bases between. Germline V gives CDR1 SNHLY, CDR2 FYNNEI. The DNA for the CDR3 is TGTGCCAGCAGGGCGGAGAGGAGGACCTACGAGCAGTACTTC. Amino acids: CASRAERRTYEQYF.

This chain uses TRBV5-4 with TRBJ2-3; D possibly corresponds to TRBD1 (6 bases). V was trimmed by 6 bases and J by 7 bases, leaving 15 bases between them. This CDR3 spans 13 amino acids. Germline CDR1 is SGHNT and CDR2 is YYREEE (reference sequence). In DNA form, the CDR3 reads TGTGCCAGCAACAGGGACGGGATACATACGCAGTATTTT. Its translation: CASNRDGIHTQYF.

The chain is built from TRBV19 and TRBJ1-5, with D possibly matching TRBD1 (6 bases). Trimming pared 6 bases from V and 7 bases from J, leaving 19 bases between. In germline, CDR1 is LNHDA, CDR2 SQIVND (reference sequence). This CDR3 has 15 residues. The chain's CDR3 is CASSPIGGAGQPQHF. In DNA form, the CDR3 reads TGTGCCAGTAGCCCCATAGGGGGAGCGGGGCAGCCCCAGCATTTT.

This sequence joins TRBV5-4 and TRBJ1-1, with 7 bases aligning to TRBD1. J gave up 5 bases and V 4 bases, and 11 bases lay outside the gene matches. Germline V gives CDR1 SGHNT, CDR2 YYREEE (reference sequence). The CDR3 covers 15 residues. The CDR3 here is CASSIPTGTRTEAFF. The CDR3 region has the DNA TGTGCCAGCAGCATTCCGACAGGGACTAGGACTGAAGCTTTCTTT.

This sequence joins TRBV19 and TRBJ1-2; the D gene is possibly TRBD1 (5 bases). This CDR3 has 13 amino acids. The germline gives CDR1 LNHDA, CDR2 SQIVND (reference sequence). V lost 8 bases to trimming and J lost 4 bases, with 14 bases between them. CDR3 in amino acids: CASGARDRYGYTF. The CDR3 bases are TGTGCCAGTGGGGCCAGGGATCGCTATGGCTACACCTTC.

This clone was seen a single time. The chain joins TRBV7-8 to TRBJ1-4, with a tentative D call TRBD1 (6 bases). This CDR3 region has 17 residues. Germline CDR1 and CDR2: SGHVS and FQNEAQ. Trimming shortened V by 2 bases and J by 8 bases, and 21 bases separated the two germline ends. This chain's CDR3 is CASSLSVAGARKEKLFF. The CDR3 DNA is TGTGCCAGCAGCTTAAGTGTAGCGGGGGCGAGGAAAGAAAAACTGTTTTTT.

A note on this clone: This same CDR3 is encoded by further DNA sequences in the sample. The rearrangement links TRBV18 to TRBJ1-1; 9 nucleotides line up with TRBD1. The CDR3 is 15 amino acids. The germline gives CDR1 KGHSH, CDR2 LQKENI. V dropped 2 bases and J dropped 0; count of bases not matched to a gene: 1. As DNA, the CDR3 is TGTGCCAGCTCACCAGGGACAGGGATGAACACTGAAGCTTTCTTT. This sequence encodes CASSPGTGMNTEAFF.

This clone has a count of ten or more. The CDR3 DNA reads TGTGCCAGCAGCTTAACCACAGGGGACGCAGATACGCAGTATTTT. Residues: CASSLTTGDADTQYF. The rearrangement links TRBV7-9 to TRBJ2-3; 7 nucleotides match TRBD1. V lost 2 bases and J lost 4; bases outside the gene matches: 6. Germline loops: CDR1 SEHNR, CDR2 FQNEAQ (reference sequence). The CDR3 sequence is 15 residues long. The full variable domain, its missing parts supplied by reference TRBV7-9 and TRBJ2-3, is DTGVSQNPRHKITKRGQNVTFRCDPISEHNRLYWYRQTLGQGPEFLTYFQNEAQLEKSRLLSDRFSAERPKGSFSTLEIQRTEQGDSAMYLCASSLTTGDADTQYFGPGTRLTVL.

This rearrangement joins TRBV5-4 to TRBJ2-7; the D gene could be TRBD1 or TRBD2 (5 bases each). With 3 bases removed from V and 5 bases from J, the gap between germline ends came to 18 bases. Per the germline V gene, CDR1 is SGHNT and CDR2 is YYREEE (reference sequence). The CDR3 loop spans 15 amino acids. The CDR3, as DNA: TGTGCCAGCAGCTCAGCCGGGACCCCCGCCGACGAGCAGTACTTC. It yields the protein CASSSAGTPADEQYF. The full variable domain, its missing parts supplied by reference TRBV5-4 and TRBJ2-7, is ETGVTQSPTHLIKTRGQQVTLRCSSQSGHNTVSWYQQALGQGPQFIFQYYREEENGRGNFPPRFSGLQFPNYSSELNVNALELDDSALYLCASSSAGTPADEQYFGPGTRLTVT.

The V gene is TRBV5-1, the J gene TRBJ2-3; 8 bases align to TRBD2. V was pared by 1 base and J by 5 bases, with 6 bases of the junction left unmatched. The CDR3 consists of 15 residues. Looked up from germline, CDR1 is SGHRS and CDR2 is YFSETQ. CDR3 region: CASSLSAGDGDTQYF. The CDR3 nucleotides are TGCGCCAGCAGCTTGTCAGCGGGAGATGGAGATACGCAGTATTTT.

This clone has a handful of counts. This sequence joins TRBV18 and TRBJ1-3; D unresolved. Trimming left V 2 bases short and J 5 bases short, with 7 bases between. This CDR3 region has 13 residues. Germline CDR1 and CDR2: KGHSH and LQKENI. The CDR3 sequence is CASSPEGRNTIYF. CDR3 nucleotides: TGTGCCAGCTCACCAGAGGGAAGAAACACCATATATTTT.

Many counts were recorded for this clone. This chain links TRBV28 with TRBJ2-7; 7 bases are a match to TRBD1. There are 14 residues in the CDR3. The V gene end was trimmed by 3 bases and the J gene end by 7 bases; junction bases not matched to a gene: 9. The germline gives CDR1 MDHEN, CDR2 SYDVKM. CDR3 sequence reads: CASSFGTAMGEQYF. The CDR3 bases are TGTGCCAGCAGTTTTGGGACAGCAATGGGAGAGCAGTACTTC.

This chain uses TRBV6-1 with TRBJ2-3; no definite D call. The length of the CDR3 is 10 residues. The V gene lost 11 bases and the J gene lost 5 bases, with 8 bases spanning the gap. Germline-derived CDR1 and CDR2 are MNHNS and SASEGT. Here the CDR3 reads CAAARDTQYF. DNA for the CDR3: TGTGCCGCCGCCAGAGATACGCAGTATTTT.

V usage is TRBV29-1 and J usage is TRBJ2-6, with D hard to call. The germline V gene encodes CDR1 SQVTM and CDR2 ANQGSEA. The CDR3 length is 14 residues. V lost 5 bases, J lost 0 bases, and 8 bases lay in between. CDR3: CSVLEGSGANVLTF. Here the CDR3 DNA reads TGCAGCGTTTTGGAAGGCTCTGGGGCCAACGTCCTGACTTTC.

J is TRBJ2-4 and V is TRBV28, with 10 nucleotides matching TRBD2. CDR3 length: 17 amino acids. Trimming took 6 bases from V and 2 from J; bases not matched to a gene: 10. Germline V gene sequence: CDR1 MDHEN, CDR2 SYDVKM. The CDR3 loop is CASRPDLAGVSKNIQYF. The CDR3 DNA reads as TGTGCCAGCAGACCAGATCTAGCGGGAGTTTCCAAAAACATTCAGTACTTC.